The following is a TCR beta chain sequence with its context. These data come from a study of blood T cell repertoires in COVID-19. In the study overall: T cells, B-cell-depleted T cells, or PBMCs supplied cDNA or gDNA.

Measured with immunoSEQ multiplex PCR; TCRdb has only the in-frame clones, and not every one. The data show about 29,000 clones, roughly 87% seen once. Trimming shortened V by 0 bases and J by 5 bases, and 8 bases separated the two germline ends. From germline, CDR1 is SGHRS and CDR2 YFSETQ. This CDR3 region has 13 residues. The sample was peripheral blood. V is TRBV5-1 and J is TRBJ2-5; TRBD2 might be the D (6 bases). The sequence was collected from a human donor in a cohort sampled during active COVID-19. The CDR3 protein is CASSLGRGETQYF. As DNA, the CDR3 is TGCGCCAGCAGCTTGGGGAGGGGTGAGACCCAGTACTTC.